This T cell receptor (beta chain) was sequenced during a study of cytomegalovirus exposure and HLA in healthy donors. Findings of the study overall: The presence/absence work took it that sequencing depth was about the same across donors.

V lost 1 base and J lost 5; bases outside the gene matches: 7. CDR3 length: 17 amino acids. Germline CDR1 and CDR2: WSHSY and SAAADI. To note about this clone: Its matching antigen is unknown.

Amplification used 60 Vbeta primers and 13 Jbeta primers. Clones were sequenced by immunoSEQ multiplex PCR, and TCRdb holds only the in-frame ones, with some missing. Among around 130,000 clones listed, roughly 82% were seen once. The chain couples TRBV10-2 to TRBJ2-1, with 11 bases lining up with TRBD2. Specimen: PBMCs. The receptor's source is a man aged 50 to 59 in good health and CMV-seronegative. This CDR3 is CASSELNVAGGDNEQFF. The CDR3 region has the DNA TGCGCCAGCAGTGAGTTGAATGTAGCGGGGGGGGACAATGAGCAGTTCTTC.